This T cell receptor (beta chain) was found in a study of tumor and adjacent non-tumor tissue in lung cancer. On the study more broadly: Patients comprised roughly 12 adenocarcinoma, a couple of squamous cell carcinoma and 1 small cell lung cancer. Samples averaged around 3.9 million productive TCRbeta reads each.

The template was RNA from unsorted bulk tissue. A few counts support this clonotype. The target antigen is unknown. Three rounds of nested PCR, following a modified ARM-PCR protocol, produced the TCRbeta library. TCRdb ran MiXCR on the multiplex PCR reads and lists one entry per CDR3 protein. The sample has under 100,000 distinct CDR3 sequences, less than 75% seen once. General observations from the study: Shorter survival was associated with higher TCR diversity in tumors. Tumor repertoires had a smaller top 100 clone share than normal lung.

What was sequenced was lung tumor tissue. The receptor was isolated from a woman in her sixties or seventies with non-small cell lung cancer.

The CDR3 DNA sequence: TGTGCCAGCAGCTCCATCCAGAGTCCTGGGGCCAACGTCCTGACTTTC. This gives the protein CASSSIQSPGANVLTF. The chain joins TRBV7-9 to TRBJ2-6; no clear D gene. This CDR3 contains 16 residues. Per germline, CDR1 SEHNR and CDR2 FQNEAQ (reference sequence). The V end was cut by 4 bases, the J end by 2 bases, with 12 bases between.